This T cell receptor beta chain was found in a study of patients and donors after allogeneic stem cell transplantation (dated by TCRdb to the early 2020s). Library creation used RT-PCR. TCRdb records NextSeq 550 as the sequencer. TCRdb reanalyzed the raw reads on its own, using fastp at Q25 for trimming and MiXCR for clone calling, and kept in-frame beta chains. For every CDR3 protein sequence, its rows merge into one entry that carries the most common genes and DNA. This sample comprises some 24,000 distinct CDR3 sequences, 35% to 45% of them detected only once. Jointly, the top ten make up 78% of the sample. Worth noting for this clonotype: What this receptor recognizes is not known. No much larger clonotype is one base removed from it; base qualities were not supplied.

Germline trimming amounts to 7 bases on V and 6 bases on J, with 3 as the count of junction bases outside the gene matches. Taken from cysteine to phenylalanine, the CDR3 has 11 residues. The kept DNA is CDR3 alone, 33 bases in frame from the first base. From a lookup of the germline V gene, CDR1 and CDR2 are SQVTM and ANQGSEA. The TCR was taken from a human donor who was either an allogeneic HSCT recipient or a stem cell or donor lymphocyte infusion donor (not recorded which). It is not recorded whose cells these are; they may come from a transplant donor. Sequencing input: blood, either unsorted or a sorted T cell fraction (not recorded which). The chain uses TRBV29-1 and TRBJ2-3, with TRBD1 matching 8 junction bases. The encoded CDR3 is CSAPGGDTQYF. The DNA reads as follows: TGCAGCGCCCCAGGGGGCGATACGCAGTATTTT.